The T cell receptor beta chain described here comes from a study of blood T cell repertoires in COVID-19. Assay used: immunoSEQ multiplex PCR; TCRdb lists only in-frame clones, some missing. This table holds 140,000 to 150,000 clones, 75% to 90% found once. The V end lost 7 bases, the J end lost 3 bases, and 21 bases lay between the germline ends. The CDR3 extends over 16 amino acids. Germline V gene data show CDR1 as SNHLY and CDR2 as FYNNEI. This receptor was taken from a man between 60 and 75 years old who had recovered from COVID-19. This chain links TRBV2 with TRBJ2-5; a possible D gene is TRBD2 (6 bases). The sample consisted of PBMCs or T cells enriched from blood (not recorded which). The CDR3 spells CASISDRGTLKETQYF. CDR3 bases: TGTGCCAGCATCAGCGACCGGGGGACGTTAAAAGAGACCCAGTACTTC.